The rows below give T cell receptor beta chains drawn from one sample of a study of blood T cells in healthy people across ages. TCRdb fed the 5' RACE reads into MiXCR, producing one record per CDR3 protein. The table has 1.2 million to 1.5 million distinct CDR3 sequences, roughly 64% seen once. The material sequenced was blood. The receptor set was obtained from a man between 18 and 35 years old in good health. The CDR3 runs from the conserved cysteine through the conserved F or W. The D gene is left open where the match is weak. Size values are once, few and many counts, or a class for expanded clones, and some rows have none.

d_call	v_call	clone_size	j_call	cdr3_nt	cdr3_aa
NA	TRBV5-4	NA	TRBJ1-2	TGTGCCAGCAGCTTGGCGCGACAAATCGAGGGCTACACCTTC	CASSLARQIEGYTF
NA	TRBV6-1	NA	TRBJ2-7	TGTGCCAGCAGTGAATGGGGGTTCTCCTACGAGCAGTACTTC	CASSEWGFSYEQYF
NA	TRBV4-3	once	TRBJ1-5	TGCGCCAGCAGCCCGACGCGGGTTAGCAATCAGCCCCAGCATTTT	CASSPTRVSNQPQHF
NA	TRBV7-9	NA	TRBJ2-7	TGTGCCAGCAGTTTGGTGGGAGTTAACTACGAGCAGTACTTC	CASSLVGVNYEQYF
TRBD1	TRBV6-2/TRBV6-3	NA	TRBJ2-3	TGTGCCAGCAGTCAGGGACAGCTCACAGATACGCAGTATTTT	CASSQGQLTDTQYF
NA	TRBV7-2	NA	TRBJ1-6	TGTGCCAGCAGCCAATACCAGTATAATTCACCCCTCCACTTT	CASSQYQYNSPLHF
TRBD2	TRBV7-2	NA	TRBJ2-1	TGTGCCAGCAGCTTAGGGCCCCTAGCGGGGGGCACAAAGTTCTTC	CASSLGPLAGGTKFF
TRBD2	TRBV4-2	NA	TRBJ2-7	TGTGCCAGCAGCCGTGGGGCACCTGGGACTAACTACGAGCAGTACTTC	CASSRGAPGTNYEQYF
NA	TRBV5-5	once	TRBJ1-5	TGTGCCAGCAGCTTGTTTTGGCAGGGCGATCAGCCCCAGCATTTT	CASSLFWQGDQPQHF
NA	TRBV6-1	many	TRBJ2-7	TGTGCCAGCAGTGCTAGCCAGGACAGCTCCTACGAGCAGTACTTC	CASSASQDSSYEQYF
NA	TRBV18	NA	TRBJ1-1	TGTGCCAGCTCACCACTCGGGAGGACTGAAGCTTTCTTT	CASSPLGRTEAFF
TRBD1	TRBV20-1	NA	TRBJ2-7	TGCAGTGCTAGAGATCTGGGGACAGGGACATACGAGCAGTACTTC	CSARDLGTGTYEQYF
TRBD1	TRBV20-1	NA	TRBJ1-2	TGCAGTGCTAGAGTCAAGGACAGGGGAAGAGACTATGGCTACACCTTC	CSARVKDRGRDYGYTF
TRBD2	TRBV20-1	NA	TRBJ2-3	TGCAGTGCTAGAGATGCGGGAGAAGCCCCGGATACGCAGTATTTT	CSARDAGEAPDTQYF
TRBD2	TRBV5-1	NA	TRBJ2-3	TGCGCCAGCAGCGCCTTAGCGGGAGAAACAGATACGCAGTATTTT	CASSALAGETDTQYF
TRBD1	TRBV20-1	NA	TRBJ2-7	TGCAGTGCTGACCGGGACAGTTTTTACGAGCAGTACTTC	CSADRDSFYEQYF
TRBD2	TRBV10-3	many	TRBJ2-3	TGTGCCATCAGGGCTAGCGGGAGCACAGATACGCAGTATTTT	CAIRASGSTDTQYF
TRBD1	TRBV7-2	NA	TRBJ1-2	TGTGCCAGCACCCCACGGGGAGGGGGCGGCTACACCTTC	CASTPRGGGGYTF
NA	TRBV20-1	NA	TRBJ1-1	TGCAGTGCTCCCAGTCAGCGGAACACTGAAGCTTTCTTT	CSAPSQRNTEAFF
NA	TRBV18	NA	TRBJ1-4	TGTGCCAGCTCAGCCGAAACTGGGACTGGCTTGTTTTTT	CASSAETGTGLFF
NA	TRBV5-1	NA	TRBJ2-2	TGCGCCAGCAGCTCGTTTTTACTAGCTCCCGGGGAGCTGTTTTTT	CASSSFLLAPGELFF
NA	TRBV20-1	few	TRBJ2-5	TGCAGTGCTAGGCCCCCGGGGGCAGAGACCCAGTACTTC	CSARPPGAETQYF
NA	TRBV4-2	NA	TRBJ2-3	TGTGCCAGCAGCCAAGGTGAGGCGGGGGCCACAGATACGCAGTATTTT	CASSQGEAGATDTQYF
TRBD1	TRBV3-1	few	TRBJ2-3	TGTGCCAGCAGCCAAGGGACAGGGCGCACAGATACGCAGTATTTT	CASSQGTGRTDTQYF
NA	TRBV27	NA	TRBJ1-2	TGTGCCAGCAGAAACCATGAAGTGGGCTACACCTTC	CASRNHEVGYTF
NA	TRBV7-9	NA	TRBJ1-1	TGTGCCAGCAGCCCGAGCCTTGAAGCTTTCTTT	CASSPSLEAFF
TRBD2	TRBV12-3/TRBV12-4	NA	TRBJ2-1	TGTGCCAGCAGTTTTAGCGGGGGGCAGAGCTCCTACAATGAGCAGTTCTTC	CASSFSGGQSSYNEQFF